The clone carrying this TCR beta chain occurred once. The sample originates from a study of early T cells in non-severe SARS-CoV-2 infection. The CDR3 runs to 15 residues. The germline CDR1 and CDR2 sequences are DFQATT and SNEGSKA (reference sequence). The trim removed 0 bases at V and 4 bases at J, leaving 7 bases unmatched. MiXCR, run by TCRdb on the 5' RACE reads, gives a single entry per CDR3 protein. The table includes 50,000 to 60,000 distinct CDR3 sequences, 11% detected once. The chain couples TRBV20-1 to TRBJ2-3; TRBD2 matches 7 bases. The clonotype originates from an adult who was a healthcare worker with PCR-confirmed SARS-CoV-2 infection or an uninfected control (not recorded which). Sample: whole blood. The DNA for the CDR3 is TGCAGTGCTAGAGATTTCGCGGGAGCTCCAGATACGCAGTATTTT. This translates into CSARDFAGAPDTQYF.